These T cell receptor beta chains were read from a single sample in a study of blood T cell repertoires in COVID-19. Profiling relied on immunoSEQ multiplex PCR, and the TCRdb table lists in-frame clones only, not all of them. The table includes 65,000 to 85,000 clones, roughly 88% detected once. Input material: peripheral blood. The receptors shown here come from a human donor in a cohort sampled during active COVID-19. The CDR3 runs from the conserved cysteine through the conserved F or W.

V	J	CDR3
TRBV4-1	TRBJ2-6	CASSQGVRVPGANVLTF
TRBV30	TRBJ2-3	CAWSPTVLSTDTQYF
TRBV7-2	TRBJ1-6	CASSFGGNSPLHF
TRBV7-2	TRBJ2-1	CASSLQASGSSYNEQFF
TRBV6-2/TRBV6-3	TRBJ2-7	CASSLSGGAYEQYF
TRBV7-8	TRBJ1-1	CASSFATGNTEAFF
TRBV3-1/TRBV3-2	TRBJ2-3	CASSPGGREGDTQYF
TRBV28	TRBJ2-7	CASRGWDSSYEQYF
TRBV27	TRBJ2-7	CASSFTTGNSYEQYF
TRBV27	TRBJ2-1	CASSLSGLAGWNEQFF
TRBV9	TRBJ2-1	CASSPNLAGVLNEQFF
TRBV7-8	TRBJ1-6	CASSFQPGAPLHF
TRBV24-1	TRBJ2-1	CATSVGLAGDNEQFF
TRBV4-3	TRBJ2-5	CASSKQGSGGQETQYF
TRBV5-4	TRBJ2-4	CASSLGGGRTKNIQYF
TRBV5-4	TRBJ2-1	CASSFRDWGNNEQFF
TRBV11-2	TRBJ2-5	CASTLSGGTAETQYF
TRBV7-9	TRBJ2-7	CASSSTAGGRYEQYF
TRBV10-2	TRBJ2-1	CASSASGGGGEQFF
TRBV14	TRBJ2-5	CASSQGGTVQETQYF
TRBV4-1	TRBJ1-1	CASSQEGQGSTEAFF
TRBV12-3/TRBV12-4	TRBJ1-1	CASSLTGYTEAFF
TRBV11-2	TRBJ2-3	CASSLGQGFTDTQYF
TRBV9	TRBJ2-2	CASSHHLDRGITGELFF
TRBV6-2/TRBV6-3	TRBJ2-5	CASSYSATSGHQETQYF
TRBV28	TRBJ2-1	CASSFTGTSGSNEQFF
TRBV7-9	TRBJ2-1	CASSARRTVLAGSYNEQFF
TRBV7-6	TRBJ1-2	CASSPPFMTGAEGYTF
TRBV15	TRBJ2-1	CATSSLTSGHNNEQFF
TRBV11-2	TRBJ1-2	CASSPSPGQGHYGYTF
TRBV5-1	TRBJ1-2	CASSRIVSGLQKGHYGYTF
TRBV27	TRBJ1-2	CASSPGGQLYGYTF
TRBV27	TRBJ2-3	CASSLRATSGITDTQYF
TRBV7-6	TRBJ2-1	CASSLTSGSSPQFF
TRBV19	TRBJ1-2	CASSTKTGTGYTF
TRBV5-4	TRBJ2-7	CASSRTSGISYEQYF
TRBV19	TRBJ2-1	CASSDRGRGWEQFF
TRBV7-2	TRBJ1-3	CASSRNRAGNTIYF
TRBV5-4	TRBJ2-5	CASSLEGRKETQYF
TRBV4-1	TRBJ2-3	CASSQLQGGTDTQYF
TRBV4-1	TRBJ2-1	CASSQDYAVTPYNEQFF
TRBV2	TRBJ1-4	CASSDGTADLREKLFF
TRBV27	TRBJ2-4	CASTKTGGKSTLAKNIQYF
TRBV11-2	TRBJ2-3	CASGGLSTDTQYF